Detailed here is one T cell receptor (beta chain). The antigen is not known. The sample belongs to a study of T cell responses to AZD1222 COVID-19 vaccine. CDR3 length: 16 residues. The germline V gene has CDR1 LGHNA and CDR2 YNFKEQ. Trimming took 2 bases from V and 9 from J; bases not matched to a gene: 13. Study observations and caveats: Baseline seropositivity occurred in only a handful of AZD1222 recipients. CD4 TCRs associated with vaccination spanned spike, dominating at 160-218 and 743-854. Donors were largely white British and mainly female; clonal diversity was possibly underestimated. Nearly half of the spike-specific TCRs reportedly recognize variant regions that carry no mutations.

Here immunoSEQ multiplex PCR was the method, and the copy in TCRdb shows in-frame clones only, minus some. Among 110,000 to 150,000 clones listed, over 90% were seen once. Sequencing used peripheral blood, obtained on day 0 of MenACWY control vaccination. V and J are TRBV4-2 and TRBJ2-1, with 7 bases aligning to TRBD1. The sequence was obtained from an adult in good health. CDR3 in amino acids: CASSQSSGGNRAEQFF. The CDR3 DNA is TGTGCCAGCAGCCAAAGTTCAGGGGGTAATCGGGCTGAGCAGTTCTTC.